The subject of this entry is one T cell receptor beta chain. Its antigen is not known. Unique molecular identifiers were present in the TCR beta cDNA libraries. Input of roughly 0.85 to 11 million T cells yielded a few hundred thousand cDNA molecules. TCRdb called the PCR reads again in MiXCR, with one record for every CDR3 protein. The sample carries hundreds of thousands of distinct CDR3 sequences, about 32% recorded once. The length of the CDR3 is 15 residues. CDR1 is PRHDT and CDR2 is FYEKMQ in the germline V gene (reference sequence). V lost 3 bases and J lost 0, with 11 bases in between. This specimen belongs to a study of post-analysis software for immune sequencing data. Notes on the study in general: Those samples that were prepared in the same batch co-clustered strongly by F measure. Elevated frequency relative to controls characterized a handful of TRBV segments in patients, TRBV5-6, TRBV5-1 and TRBV20-1 among them. A significant reduction in normalized Chao1 diversity was observed in multiple sclerosis patients versus controls.

The receptor was isolated from a girl between 5 and 17 years old with multiple sclerosis. V usage is TRBV13 and J usage is TRBJ1-2; the D is unclear. Sequenced sample: blood. CDR3 region: CASSFGNSPNYGYTF. The CDR3 DNA is TGTGCCAGCAGCTTCGGGAACAGCCCTAACTATGGCTACACCTTC.